Listed here is a single TCR beta chain. The cohort comprised adults aged roughly 18 to 100 years residing in 20 to 25 US areas. Clinical history as reported by participants underpinned cohort assignment. The CDR3 has 14 amino acids. The V gene end was trimmed by 6 bases and the J gene end by 3 bases; junction bases not matched to a gene: 7. Per germline, CDR1 MNHEY and CDR2 SMNVEV (reference sequence). Source study methods: Cell counts per sample came from amplifying reference gene primers. The assay was immunoSEQ multiplex PCR, and TCRdb's table has in-frame clones only and misses some. V and J calls and clone size are copied from that table; D and trimming were computed from the DNA. The sample records tens of thousands of clones, roughly 91% being singletons. These data are taken from a study of blood T cell repertoires in COVID-19. Study context: Samples taken during acute and convalescent COVID-19 were collected in the United States, Italy and Spain.

The sequenced sample consisted of PBMCs or T cells enriched from blood (not recorded which). The chain carries TRBV27 and TRBJ1-2, with 7 bases lining up with TRBD1. The clonotype originates from a woman between 50 and 59 years old with acute COVID-19. CDR3 DNA sequence: TGTGCCAGCAGGAAACAGGGGTGGGACTATGGCTACACCTTC. Translated: CASRKQGWDYGYTF.